A single sample is the source of the 22 T cell receptor beta chains below, sequenced in a study of cytomegalovirus exposure and HLA in healthy donors. With 60 Vbeta and 13 Jbeta primers, the PCR was carried out. Assay: immunoSEQ multiplex PCR; the TCRdb copy retains only in-frame clones and omits some. The profile shows some 270,000 clones, around 80% of them singletons. Sequences were obtained from PBMCs. The receptors originated from a girl aged 2-10 years in good health and CMV-seronegative.

The V and J genes are TRBV2 and TRBJ1-2, with D unresolved. The CDR3 sequence is 12 residues long. V was cut by 10 bases and J by 8 bases, with 17 bases left in between. Germline-derived CDR1 and CDR2 are SNHLY and FYNNEI. The chain's CDR3 is CAIKGGFYGYTF. The CDR3 region has the DNA TGTGCCATAAAAGGAGGGTTCTACGGCTACACCTTC.

The chain links TRBV28 to TRBJ1-5; D not resolved. CDR3 size: 11 residues. Trimming left V 10 bases short and J 2 bases short, with 6 bases between. Germline lookup yields CDR1 MDHEN and CDR2 SYDVKM. The CDR3 coding sequence is TGTGCCACGGGAGGCAATCAGCCCCAGCATTTT. This encodes CATGGNQPQHF.

J is TRBJ2-1 and V is TRBV5-1, with TRBD1 matching over 9 bases. The J segment lost 0 bases and the V segment lost 3 bases, leaving 1 base of the junction unmatched. The length of the CDR3 is 15 residues. Germline values: CDR1 SGHRS, CDR2 YFSETQ. The CDR3 loop is CASSSTGGSYNEQFF. The CDR3, as DNA: TGCGCCAGCAGCTCGACAGGGGGCTCCTACAATGAGCAGTTCTTC.

The CDR3 reads CASSLSPHYGYTF. CDR3 nucleotides: TGTGCCAGCAGCCTGAGCCCCCACTATGGCTACACCTTC. This chain links TRBV7-2 with TRBJ1-2; D call uncertain. From germline, CDR1 is SGHTA and CDR2 FQGNSA. This CDR3 has 13 residues. V lost 5 bases to trimming and J lost 3 bases, with 10 bases between them. Full variable domain (missing parts from reference TRBV7-2 and TRBJ1-2): GAGVSQSPSNKVTEKGKDVELRCDPISGHTALYWYRQSLGQGLEFLIYFQGNSAPDKSGLPSDRFSAERTGGSVSTLTIQRTQQEDSAVYLCASSLSPHYGYTFGSGTRLTVV.

The chain joins TRBV5-1 to TRBJ1-1, with a tentative D call TRBD1 (5 bases). Trimming took off 0 bases at V and 2 bases at J, with 17 bases between the two ends. This CDR3 has 17 amino acids. Looked up from germline, CDR1 is SGHRS and CDR2 is YFSETQ. The CDR3 region has the DNA TGCGCCAGCAGCTTGGAGAGCGGGGGATTAGTAAACACTGAAGCTTTCTTT. Protein product: CASSLESGGLVNTEAFF.

DNA of the CDR3: TGTGCCAGCAACGCCGGGACAGGGGGAGGCGAAAAACTGTTTTTT. Translation: CASNAGTGGGEKLFF. The V gene is TRBV6-5, the J gene TRBJ1-4; 11 bases map to TRBD1. CDR1 is MNHEY, CDR2 SVGAGI, per germline. V was pared by 7 bases and J by 8 bases, with 9 bases of the junction left unmatched. The CDR3 sequence is 15 residues long.

The rearrangement links TRBV19 to TRBJ1-1; D gene uncertain. CDR1 and CDR2 (germline): LNHDA, SQIVND (reference sequence). The CDR3 consists of 15 residues. The V gene lost 7 bases and the J gene lost 0 bases, with 15 bases spanning the gap. CDR3 loop: CASISGSRLNTEAFF. Written as DNA, the CDR3 is TGTGCCAGTATATCGGGGTCCAGATTGAACACTGAAGCTTTCTTT.

This rearrangement joins TRBV27 to TRBJ2-1; TRBD2 aligns across 8 bases. CDR1 is MNHEY, CDR2 SMNVEV, per germline (reference sequence). This CDR3 region has 13 residues. Losses at the gene ends were 8 bases for V and 7 bases for J; bases not matched to a gene: 7. CDR3 sequence (DNA): TGTGCCAGCCTCGGGGGGGTGGGTAATGAGCAGTTCTTC. It translates to CASLGGVGNEQFF.

V is TRBV7-9 and J is TRBJ2-1; D might be TRBD2 (6 bases). Germline lookup yields CDR1 SEHNR and CDR2 FQNEAQ (reference sequence). The CDR3 runs to 15 residues. The ends were cut back, 1 base at V and 2 bases at J, with 9 bases in the middle. CDR3 residues: CASSLGGRPYNEQFF. The CDR3, as DNA: TGTGCCAGCAGCTTAGGTGGGAGGCCCTACAATGAGCAGTTCTTC. The whole variable domain, filled in from reference TRBV7-9 and TRBJ2-1, reads DTGVSQNPRHKITKRGQNVTFRCDPISEHNRLYWYRQTLGQGPEFLTYFQNEAQLEKSRLLSDRFSAERPKGSFSTLEIQRTEQGDSAMYLCASSLGGRPYNEQFFGPGTRLTVL.

This chain uses TRBV5-6 with TRBJ1-1, with 7 bases identical to TRBD1. V lost 6 bases and J lost 0; bases outside the gene matches: 14. The V gene's germline CDR1 is SGHDT and CDR2 YYEEEE. The CDR3 consists of 17 residues. CDR3 in amino acids: CASNSRTGWKLNTEAFF. Written as DNA, the CDR3 is TGTGCCAGCAACTCAAGGACAGGCTGGAAATTGAACACTGAAGCTTTCTTT. Combining the CDR3 with reference TRBV5-6 and TRBJ1-1 gives the whole variable domain DAGVTQSPTHLIKTRGQQVTLRCSPKSGHDTVSWYQQALGQGPQFIFQYYEEEERQRGNFPDRFSGHQFPNYSSELNVNALLLGDSALYLCASNSRTGWKLNTEAFFGQGTRLTVV.

The rearrangement links TRBV6-5 to TRBJ1-1; D gene unclear. The V end was cut by 0 bases, the J end by 2 bases, with 10 bases between. Germline V gene data show CDR1 as MNHEY and CDR2 as SVGAGI. The CDR3 spans 15 residues. The CDR3 here is CASSYSFYRNTEAFF. CDR3 coding DNA: TGTGCCAGCAGTTACTCTTTTTATAGAAACACTGAAGCTTTCTTT.

CDR3 residues: CASSLALATFGPPLHF. As DNA, the CDR3 is TGTGCCAGCAGCTTAGCCCTAGCCACGTTCGGACCACCCCTCCACTTT. The chain has TRBV7-2 and TRBJ1-6; unclear D gene. Germline assignment: CDR1 SGHTA and CDR2 FQGNSA. This CDR3 comprises 16 residues. V was trimmed by 0 bases and J by 11 bases, leaving 17 bases between them.

The J gene is TRBJ2-3, the V gene TRBV28; the D is unclear. The CDR3 runs to 10 residues. Trimming removed 8 bases from V and 5 bases from J, with 5 bases in between. Germline CDR1 reads MDHEN; CDR2 reads SYDVKM. This chain's CDR3 is CASGRDTQYF. CDR3 in DNA: TGTGCCAGCGGGCGAGATACGCAGTATTTT.

J is TRBJ1-5 and V is TRBV4-1; no clear D. V lost 2 bases and J lost 2, with 10 bases in between. The germline CDR1 and CDR2 sequences are MGHRA and YSYEKL. This CDR3 comprises 15 residues. The CDR3 here is CASSQIPGGNQPQHF. Written as DNA, the CDR3 is TGCGCCAGCAGCCAAATACCGGGAGGCAATCAGCCCCAGCATTTT.

V is TRBV10-3 and J is TRBJ1-1; D not resolved. This CDR3 has 13 residues. The V gene's germline CDR1 is ENHRY and CDR2 SYGVKD. The V end was cut by 6 bases, the J end by 1 base, with 9 bases between. The CDR3 DNA reads TGTGCCATCAGGGGTAGAGGGAACACTGAAGCTTTCTTT. Protein product: CAIRGRGNTEAFF.

This sequence joins TRBV28 and TRBJ1-2; the match to TRBD1 covers 12 bases. The germline CDR1 and CDR2 sequences are MDHEN and SYDVKM. V lost 6 bases and J lost 4; bases outside the gene matches: 12. This CDR3 has 17 amino acids. CDR3 DNA sequence: TGTGCCAGCAGGACCGGGACAGGGGGCGGTCGGGGCTATGGCTACACCTTC. As protein: CASRTGTGGGRGYGYTF.

The chain combines TRBV18 with TRBJ1-5; 7 bases map to TRBD1. The CDR3 sequence is 16 residues long. The germline CDR1 and CDR2 sequences are KGHSH and LQKENI. V shed 4 bases, J shed 4 bases, and the junction held 10 bases outside the gene matches. CDR3 sequence: CASSLHRDRQNQPQHF. DNA of the CDR3: TGTGCCAGCTCACTGCACCGGGACAGACAGAATCAGCCCCAGCATTTT.

The V and J genes are TRBV7-3 and TRBJ2-2; D perhaps matches TRBD2 (6 bases). Trimming took 5 bases from V and 8 from J, leaving 15 bases between them. CDR1 is SGHTA and CDR2 is FQGTGA in the germline V gene. The CDR3 runs 14 residues. In nucleotides, the CDR3 is TGTGCCAGCAGCGCCTCCGGGAGAGTGGGGGAGCTGTTTTTT. Amino acids: CASSASGRVGELFF.

This chain joins TRBV7-8 and TRBJ2-7; the D gene is possibly TRBD2 (5 bases). This CDR3 contains 16 residues. The germline V gene has CDR1 SGHVS and CDR2 FQNEAQ. V was cut by 3 bases and J by 4 bases, with 19 bases left in between. Written as DNA, the CDR3 is TGTGCCAGCAGCTTCCCTTTTGGGAGTGGGTTTTACGAGCAGTACTTC. Protein sequence: CASSFPFGSGFYEQYF.

V usage is TRBV2 and J usage is TRBJ2-2; TRBD1 aligns across 9 bases. The CDR3 sequence is 15 residues long. J gave up 6 bases and V 8 bases, and 10 bases lay outside the gene matches. Germline values: CDR1 SNHLY, CDR2 FYNNEI. The CDR3 DNA follows: TGTGCCAGCGCTCTACAGGGGGCTGAGGCCGGGGAGCTGTTTTTT. The encoded protein is CASALQGAEAGELFF.

This chain joins TRBV27 and TRBJ2-3; D may be TRBD2 (6 bases). V lost 3 bases, J lost 1 base, and 17 bases lay in between. The CDR3 sequence is 17 residues long. The V gene's germline CDR1 is MNHEY and CDR2 SMNVEV (reference sequence). CDR3 protein: CASSFQSRLGGTDTQYF. CDR3 coding DNA: TGTGCCAGCAGTTTCCAAAGCAGACTAGGGGGCACAGATACGCAGTATTTT.

The rearrangement uses TRBV9 and TRBJ2-7; D may be TRBD1 (6 bases). Germline-derived CDR1 and CDR2 are SGDLS and YYNGEE. CDR3 length: 14 residues. V lost 4 bases and J 0 bases, leaving 11 bases between the germline ends. CDR3 nucleotides: TGTGCCAGCAGCCAGGGGCCCAACTCCTACGAGCAGTACTTC. Protein sequence: CASSQGPNSYEQYF.